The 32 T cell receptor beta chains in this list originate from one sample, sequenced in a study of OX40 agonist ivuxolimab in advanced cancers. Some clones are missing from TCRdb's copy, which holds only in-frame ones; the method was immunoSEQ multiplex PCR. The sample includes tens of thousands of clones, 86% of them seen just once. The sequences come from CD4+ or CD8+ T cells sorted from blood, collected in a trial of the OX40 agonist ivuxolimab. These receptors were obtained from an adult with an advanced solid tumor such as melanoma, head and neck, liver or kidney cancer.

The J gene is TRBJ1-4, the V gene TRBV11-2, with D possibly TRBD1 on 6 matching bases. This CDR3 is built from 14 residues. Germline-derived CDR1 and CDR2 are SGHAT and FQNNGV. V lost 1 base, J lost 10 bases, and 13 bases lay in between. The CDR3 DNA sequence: TGTGCCAGCAGCTTAGCTACAGGGCCATTAAAACTGTTTTTT. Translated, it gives CASSLATGPLKLFF.

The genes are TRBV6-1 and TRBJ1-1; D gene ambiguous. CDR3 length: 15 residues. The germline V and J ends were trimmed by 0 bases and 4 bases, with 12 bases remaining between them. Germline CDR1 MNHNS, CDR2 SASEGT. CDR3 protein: CASSEATAAGTEAFF. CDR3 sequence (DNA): TGTGCCAGCAGTGAAGCTACCGCCGCGGGCACTGAAGCTTTCTTT.

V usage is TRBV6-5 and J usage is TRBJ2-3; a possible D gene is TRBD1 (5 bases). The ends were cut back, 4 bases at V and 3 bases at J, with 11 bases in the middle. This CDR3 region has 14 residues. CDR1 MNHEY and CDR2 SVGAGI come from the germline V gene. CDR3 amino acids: CASSFESGTDTQYF. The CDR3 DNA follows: TGTGCCAGCAGTTTCGAATCAGGGACAGATACGCAGTATTTT.

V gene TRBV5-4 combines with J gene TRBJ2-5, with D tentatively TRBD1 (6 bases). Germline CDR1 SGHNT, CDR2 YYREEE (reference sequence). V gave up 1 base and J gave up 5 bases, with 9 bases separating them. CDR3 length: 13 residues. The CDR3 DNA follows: TGTGCCAGCAGCTTGCCAGGGGAGGAGACCCAGTACTTC. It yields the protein CASSLPGEETQYF. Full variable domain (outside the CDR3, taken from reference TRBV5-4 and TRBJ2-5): ETGVTQSPTHLIKTRGQQVTLRCSSQSGHNTVSWYQQALGQGPQFIFQYYREEENGRGNFPPRFSGLQFPNYSSELNVNALELDDSALYLCASSLPGEETQYFGPGTRLLVL.

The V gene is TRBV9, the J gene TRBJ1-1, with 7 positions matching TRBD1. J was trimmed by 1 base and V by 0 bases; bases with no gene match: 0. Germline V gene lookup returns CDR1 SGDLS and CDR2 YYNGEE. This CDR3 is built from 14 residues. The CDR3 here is CASSVGDRNTEAFF. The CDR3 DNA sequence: TGTGCCAGCAGCGTAGGGGACAGGAACACTGAAGCTTTCTTT.

Here the CDR3 DNA reads TGTGCCAGCAGTTTAGGACAGGGGAACACCGGGGAGCTGTTTTTT. Its translation: CASSLGQGNTGELFF. J is TRBJ2-2 and V is TRBV28, with 8 bases lining up with TRBD1. The junction had 0 bases not matched to a gene; V was cut back by 2 bases and J by 1 base. Germline lookup yields CDR1 MDHEN and CDR2 SYDVKM. The CDR3 spans 15 residues.

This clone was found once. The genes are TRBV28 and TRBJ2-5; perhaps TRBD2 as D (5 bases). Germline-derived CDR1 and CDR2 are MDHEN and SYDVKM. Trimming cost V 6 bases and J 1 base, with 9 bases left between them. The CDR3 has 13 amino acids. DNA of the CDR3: TGTGCCAGCAGGATTGGACTCCAAGAGACCCAGTACTTC. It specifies CASRIGLQETQYF.

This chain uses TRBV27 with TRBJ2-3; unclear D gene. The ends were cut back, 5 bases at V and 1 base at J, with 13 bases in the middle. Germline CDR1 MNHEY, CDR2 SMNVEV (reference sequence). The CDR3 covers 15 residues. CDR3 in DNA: TGTGCCAGCAGTACCGATAGCCGCGGCACAGATACGCAGTATTTT. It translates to CASSTDSRGTDTQYF.

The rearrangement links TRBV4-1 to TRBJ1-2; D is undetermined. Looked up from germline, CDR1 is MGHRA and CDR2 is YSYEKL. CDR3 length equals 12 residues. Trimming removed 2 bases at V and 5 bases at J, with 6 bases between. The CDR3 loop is CASSQPSYGYTF. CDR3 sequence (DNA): TGCGCCAGCAGCCAACCCTCTTATGGCTACACCTTC.

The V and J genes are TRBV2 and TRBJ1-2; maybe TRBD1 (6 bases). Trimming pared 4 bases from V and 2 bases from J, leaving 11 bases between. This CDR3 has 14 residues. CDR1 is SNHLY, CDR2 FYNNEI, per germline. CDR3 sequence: CASSVRTANYGYTF. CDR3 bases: TGTGCCAGCAGTGTCCGGACAGCCAACTATGGCTACACCTTC.

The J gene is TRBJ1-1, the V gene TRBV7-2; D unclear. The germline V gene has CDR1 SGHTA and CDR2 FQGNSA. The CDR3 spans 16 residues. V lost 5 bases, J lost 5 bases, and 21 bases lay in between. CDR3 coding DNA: TGTGCCAGCAGCCCTAAGGTAATCCAGGCCAGTACTGAAGCTTTCTTT. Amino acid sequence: CASSPKVIQASTEAFF.

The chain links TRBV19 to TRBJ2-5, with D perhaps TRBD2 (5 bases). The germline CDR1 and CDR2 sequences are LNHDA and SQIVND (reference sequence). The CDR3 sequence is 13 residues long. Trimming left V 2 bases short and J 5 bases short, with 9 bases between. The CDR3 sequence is CASSIQTGETQYF. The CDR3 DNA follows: TGTGCCAGTAGTATACAGACGGGGGAGACCCAGTACTTC.

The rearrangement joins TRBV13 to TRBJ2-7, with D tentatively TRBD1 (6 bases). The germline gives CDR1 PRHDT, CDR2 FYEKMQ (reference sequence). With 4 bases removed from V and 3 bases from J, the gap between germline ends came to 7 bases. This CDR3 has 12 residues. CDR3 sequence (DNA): TGTGCCAGCAGCTCGGACAGCTACGAGCAGTACTTC. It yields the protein CASSSDSYEQYF.

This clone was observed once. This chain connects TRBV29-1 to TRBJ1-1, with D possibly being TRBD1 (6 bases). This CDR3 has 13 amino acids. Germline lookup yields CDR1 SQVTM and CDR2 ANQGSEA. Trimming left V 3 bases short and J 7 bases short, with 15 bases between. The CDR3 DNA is TGCAGCGTTGAGAGGGGGGGCGAAGATGAAGCTTTCTTT. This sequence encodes CSVERGGEDEAFF.

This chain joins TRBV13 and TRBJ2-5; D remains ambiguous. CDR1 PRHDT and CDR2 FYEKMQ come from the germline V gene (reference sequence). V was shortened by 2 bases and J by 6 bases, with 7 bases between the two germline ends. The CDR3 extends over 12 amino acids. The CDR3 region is CASSLSGKTQYF. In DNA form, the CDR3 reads TGTGCCAGCAGCTTATCTGGGAAGACCCAGTACTTC.

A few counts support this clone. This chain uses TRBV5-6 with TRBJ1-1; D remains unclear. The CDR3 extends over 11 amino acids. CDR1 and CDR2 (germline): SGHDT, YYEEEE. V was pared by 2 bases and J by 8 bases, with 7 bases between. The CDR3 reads CASSFGREAFF. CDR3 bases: TGTGCCAGCAGCTTTGGCAGGGAAGCTTTCTTT.

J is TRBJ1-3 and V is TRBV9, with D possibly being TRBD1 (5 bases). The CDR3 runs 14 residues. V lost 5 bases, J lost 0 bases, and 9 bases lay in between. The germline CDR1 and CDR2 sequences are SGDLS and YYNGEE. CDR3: CASRGRSSGNTIYF. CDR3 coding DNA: TGTGCCAGCAGGGGACGAAGCTCTGGAAACACCATATATTTT.

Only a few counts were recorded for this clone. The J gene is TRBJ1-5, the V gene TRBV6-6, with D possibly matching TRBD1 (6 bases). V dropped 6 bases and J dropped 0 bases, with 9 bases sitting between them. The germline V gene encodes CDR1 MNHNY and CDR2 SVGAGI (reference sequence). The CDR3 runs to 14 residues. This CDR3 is CASSLQGSNQPQHF. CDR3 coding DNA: TGTGCCAGCAGCCTACAGGGTAGCAATCAGCCCCAGCATTTT.

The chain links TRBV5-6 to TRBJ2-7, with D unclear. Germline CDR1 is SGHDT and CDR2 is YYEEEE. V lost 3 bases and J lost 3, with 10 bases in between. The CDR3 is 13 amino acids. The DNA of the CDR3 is TGTGCCAGCAGCTCGTATTTCTTCTACGAGCAGTACTTC. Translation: CASSSYFFYEQYF. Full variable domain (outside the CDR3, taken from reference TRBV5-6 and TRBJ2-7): DAGVTQSPTHLIKTRGQQVTLRCSPKSGHDTVSWYQQALGQGPQFIFQYYEEEERQRGNFPDRFSGHQFPNYSSELNVNALLLGDSALYLCASSSYFFYEQYFGPGTRLTVT.

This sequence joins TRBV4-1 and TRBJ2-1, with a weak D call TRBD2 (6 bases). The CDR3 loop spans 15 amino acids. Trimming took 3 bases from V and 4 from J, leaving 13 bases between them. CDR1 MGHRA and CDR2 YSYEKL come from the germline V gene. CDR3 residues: CASSHEAGEYNEQFF. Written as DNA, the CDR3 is TGCGCCAGCAGCCATGAAGCGGGCGAATACAATGAGCAGTTCTTC.

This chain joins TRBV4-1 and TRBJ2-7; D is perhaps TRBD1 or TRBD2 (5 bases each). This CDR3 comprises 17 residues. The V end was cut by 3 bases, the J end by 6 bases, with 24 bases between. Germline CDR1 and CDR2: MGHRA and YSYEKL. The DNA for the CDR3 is TGCGCCAGCAGCCAGCTCTTCAGCAGGGAGAGCGGAGGCGAGCAGTACTTC. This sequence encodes CASSQLFSRESGGEQYF.

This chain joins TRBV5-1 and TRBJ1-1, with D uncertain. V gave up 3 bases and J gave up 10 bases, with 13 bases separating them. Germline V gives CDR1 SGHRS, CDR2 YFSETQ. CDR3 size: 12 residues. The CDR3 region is CASSSLNQGAFF. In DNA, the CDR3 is TGCGCCAGCAGCTCACTGAACCAAGGAGCTTTCTTT.

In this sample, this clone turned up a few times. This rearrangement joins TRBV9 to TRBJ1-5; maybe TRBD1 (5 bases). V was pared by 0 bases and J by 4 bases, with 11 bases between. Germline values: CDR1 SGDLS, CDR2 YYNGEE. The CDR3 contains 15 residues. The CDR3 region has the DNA TGTGCCAGCAGCGTAGGTGCAGGGCCTAATCAGCCCCAGCATTTT. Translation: CASSVGAGPNQPQHF. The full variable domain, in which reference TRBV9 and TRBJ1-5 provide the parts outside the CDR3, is DSGVTQTPKHLITATGQRVTLRCSPRSGDLSVYWYQQSLDQGLQFLIQYYNGEERAKGNILERFSAQQFPDLHSELNLSSLELGDSALYFCASSVGAGPNQPQHFGDGTRLSIL.

CDR3 sequence: CASSAVGNWGYTF. In nucleotides, the CDR3 is TGTGCCAGCAGCGCGGTGGGGAACTGGGGCTACACCTTC. The V and J genes are TRBV5-4 and TRBJ1-2, with D unresolved. CDR1 and CDR2 from the germline V gene are SGHNT and YYREEE (reference sequence). V lost 4 bases to trimming and J lost 8 bases, with 15 bases between them. The CDR3 totals 13 residues.

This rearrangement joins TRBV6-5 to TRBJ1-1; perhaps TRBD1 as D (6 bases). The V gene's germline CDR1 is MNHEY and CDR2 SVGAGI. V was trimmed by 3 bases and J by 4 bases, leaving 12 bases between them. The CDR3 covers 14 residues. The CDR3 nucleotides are TGTGCCAGCAGTTATGGGGGCGGAGGCACTGAAGCTTTCTTT. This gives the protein CASSYGGGGTEAFF.

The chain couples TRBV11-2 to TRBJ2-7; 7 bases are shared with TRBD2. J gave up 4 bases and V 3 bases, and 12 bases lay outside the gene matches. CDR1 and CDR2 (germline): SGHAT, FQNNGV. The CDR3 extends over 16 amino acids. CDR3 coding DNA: TGTGCCAGCAGCTTCCCCCAGGGAGGGGACCGGTACGAGCAGTACTTC. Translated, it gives CASSFPQGGDRYEQYF.

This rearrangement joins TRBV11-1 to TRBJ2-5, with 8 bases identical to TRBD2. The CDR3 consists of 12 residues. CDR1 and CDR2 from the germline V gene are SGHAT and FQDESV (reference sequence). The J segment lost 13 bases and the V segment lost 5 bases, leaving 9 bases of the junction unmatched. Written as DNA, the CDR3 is TGTGCCAGCAGCCCGGGGGGGGGACTTCTGTACTTC. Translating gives CASSPGGGLLYF.

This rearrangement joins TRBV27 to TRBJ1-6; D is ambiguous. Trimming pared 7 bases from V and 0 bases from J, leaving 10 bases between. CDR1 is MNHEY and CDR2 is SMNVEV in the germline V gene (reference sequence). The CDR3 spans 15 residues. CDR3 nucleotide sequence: TGTGCCAGCACTTTTGGGAGCTCCTATAATTCACCCCTCCACTTT. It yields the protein CASTFGSSYNSPLHF.

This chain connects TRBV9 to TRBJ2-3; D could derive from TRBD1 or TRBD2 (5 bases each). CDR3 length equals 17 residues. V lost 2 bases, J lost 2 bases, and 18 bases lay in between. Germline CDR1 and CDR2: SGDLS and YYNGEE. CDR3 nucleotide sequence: TGTGCCAGCAGCGTCTCCGGCGGACGGGACGACACAGATACGCAGTATTTT. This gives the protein CASSVSGGRDDTDTQYF.

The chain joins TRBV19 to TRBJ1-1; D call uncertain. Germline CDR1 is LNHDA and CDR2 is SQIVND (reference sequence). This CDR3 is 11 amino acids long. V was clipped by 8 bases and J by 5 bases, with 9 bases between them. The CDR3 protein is CASLFGTEAFF. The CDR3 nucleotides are TGTGCCAGTTTATTTGGGACTGAAGCTTTCTTT. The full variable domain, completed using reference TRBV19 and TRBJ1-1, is DGGITQSPKYLFRKEGQNVTLSCEQNLNHDAMYWYRQDPGQGLRLIYYSQIVNDFQKGDIAEGYSVSREKKESFPLTVTSAQKNPTAFYLCASLFGTEAFFGQGTRLTVV.

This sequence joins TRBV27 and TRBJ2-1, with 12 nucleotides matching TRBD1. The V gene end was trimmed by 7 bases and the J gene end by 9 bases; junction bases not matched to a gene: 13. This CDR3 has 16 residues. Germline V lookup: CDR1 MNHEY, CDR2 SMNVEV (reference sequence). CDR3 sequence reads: CASNLRGDRGQAEQFF. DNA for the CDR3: TGTGCCAGCAATCTGCGTGGGGACAGGGGGCAGGCTGAGCAGTTCTTC.

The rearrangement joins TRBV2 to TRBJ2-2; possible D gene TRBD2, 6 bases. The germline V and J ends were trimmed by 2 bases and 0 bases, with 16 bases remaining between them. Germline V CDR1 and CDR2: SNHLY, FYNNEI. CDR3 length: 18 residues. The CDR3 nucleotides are TGTGCCAGCAGTGAATACCCGAGGGCTAGCGCGAACACCGGGGAGCTGTTTTTT. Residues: CASSEYPRASANTGELFF.